This T cell receptor beta chain originates from a study of cytomegalovirus exposure and HLA in healthy donors. PCR primers comprised 60 Vbeta and 13 Jbeta primers. The protocol was immunoSEQ multiplex PCR, while the TCRdb copy is restricted to in-frame clones and leaves out a portion. The data show some 110,000 clones, about three quarters seen once. The sample taken for sequencing was PBMCs. This clonotype was sampled from a boy aged 5-17 years in good health and CMV-seronegative.

The chain's CDR3 is CASSLDRGGTEAFF. The CDR3 DNA reads TGCGCCAGCAGCCTTGACAGGGGGGGCACTGAAGCTTTCTTT. V gene TRBV5-1 combines with J gene TRBJ1-1; 9 bases fit TRBD1. The CDR3 has 14 amino acids. V lost 4 bases to trimming and J lost 4 bases; unmatched junction nucleotides: 5. Germline V gives CDR1 SGHRS, CDR2 YFSETQ. Looking up the rest from reference TRBV5-1 and TRBJ1-1 gives the full variable domain: KAGVTQTPRYLIKTRGQQVTLSCSPISGHRSVSWYQQTPGQGLQFLFEYFSETQRNKGNFPGRFSGRQFSNSRSEMNVSTLELGDSALYLCASSLDRGGTEAFFGQGTRLTVV.